These 23 T cell receptor beta chains came from one sample sequenced in a study of T cells expressing NK-cell markers. With the 5' RACE reads reprocessed, TCRdb shows one record per CDR3 protein and no DNA. The sample table includes 150,000 to 180,000 distinct CDR3 sequences. Source material: blood T cells: a sorted CD56 or NKG2C T cell subset, CD4+ or CD8+ T cells, or bulk PBMC T cells (not recorded which). All receptors derive from a woman aged 45 to 65 in good health.

The chain is built from TRBV3-1 and TRBJ1-4. CDR3 size: 13 residues. Germline V gene sequence: CDR1 LGHDT, CDR2 YNNKEL (reference sequence). This chain's CDR3 is CASGGGANEKLFF.

This sequence joins TRBV11-2 and TRBJ2-7; TCRdb reports TRBD1, a call that lacks DNA to check it against. Germline assignment: CDR1 SGHAT and CDR2 FQNNGV. This CDR3 has 15 residues. This CDR3 is CASSLSPHRDYEQYF.

The chain is built from TRBV5-1 and TRBJ2-3; TCRdb's D call of TRBD1 is untestable without DNA. The length of the CDR3 is 14 residues. Germline V lookup: CDR1 SGHRS, CDR2 YFSETQ. The CDR3 reads CASSLSGNGDTQYF.

This rearrangement joins TRBV5-5 to TRBJ2-1; TCRdb's assignment of TRBD2 cannot be checked, as there is no DNA. CDR3 length: 14 amino acids. Germline CDR1 reads SGHKS; CDR2 reads YYEKEE (reference sequence). CDR3 amino acids: CASRSGTSGNEQFF.

This chain links TRBV5-1 with TRBJ2-7; no DNA is available, so the TRBD2 call from TCRdb remains unchecked. The germline gives CDR1 SGHRS, CDR2 YFSETQ. The CDR3 runs 14 residues. CDR3 amino acids: CASSLKQGGYEQYF.

This chain connects TRBV9 to TRBJ2-2; the TCRdb D gene call, TRBD1, has no DNA to confirm it. This CDR3 comprises 14 residues. Germline V lookup: CDR1 SGDLS, CDR2 YYNGEE. CDR3 amino acids: CASKSRENTGELFF.

This chain uses TRBV6-5 with TRBJ2-3; checking the TCRdb D call of TRBD2 is not possible without DNA. This CDR3 spans 15 amino acids. Germline CDR1 reads MNHEY; CDR2 reads SVGAGI. The CDR3 here is CASNPSGSTTDTQYF.

The rearrangement joins TRBV4-1 to TRBJ2-6; TCRdb proposes TRBD1, but this gene call is untestable without DNA. Per germline, CDR1 MGHRA and CDR2 YSYEKL. The CDR3 runs 16 residues. CDR3 region: CASSLDRDGGANVLTF.

The chain carries TRBV20-1 and TRBJ2-2; without DNA, the TCRdb call of TRBD1 cannot be checked. The CDR3 is 15 amino acids. The germline CDR1 and CDR2 sequences are DFQATT and SNEGSKA (reference sequence). CDR3 in amino acids: CSARARGRYTGELFF.

The J gene is TRBJ2-7, the V gene TRBV5-1. The CDR3 is 13 amino acids. Germline V gene data show CDR1 as SGHRS and CDR2 as YFSETQ. CDR3 loop: CASSLVKDSEQYF.

This chain connects TRBV4-1 to TRBJ2-1. The V gene's germline CDR1 is MGHRA and CDR2 YSYEKL. The CDR3 runs to 15 residues. The CDR3 spells CASSQDSLGYNEQFF.

The V and J genes are TRBV6-5 and TRBJ2-5; the D call of TRBD1 rests on TCRdb alone, since no DNA is present to check it. Per the germline V gene, CDR1 is MNHEY and CDR2 is SVGAGI. The CDR3 sequence is 15 residues long. This chain's CDR3 is CASGPAGGLRETQYF.

The genes are TRBV7-3 and TRBJ2-1; TCRdb returns TRBD2, unconfirmable since there is no DNA. The germline V gene encodes CDR1 SGHTA and CDR2 FQGTGA. The length of the CDR3 is 16 residues. CDR3 sequence: CASSSISGANYNEQFF.

The chain uses TRBV30 and TRBJ2-5. Per the germline V gene, CDR1 is GTSNPN and CDR2 is SVGIG (reference sequence). This CDR3 is 14 amino acids long. The chain's CDR3 is CAWCDGSNQETQYF.

This chain links TRBV20-1 with TRBJ2-5; the TCRdb call, TRBD2, lacks DNA for checking. This CDR3 is built from 19 residues. CDR1 and CDR2 from the germline V gene are DFQATT and SNEGSKA (reference sequence). The CDR3: CSATYYRTSVVGARETQYF.

The CDR3 reads CATSDGREGDEQFF. V gene TRBV24-1 combines with J gene TRBJ2-1; TCRdb selects TRBD2, and the lack of DNA leaves this call unchecked. The CDR3 covers 14 residues. Germline V CDR1 and CDR2: KGHDR, SFDVKD.

The chain has TRBV4-1 and TRBJ2-3; as DNA is missing, the TRBD2 call by TCRdb cannot be tested. The CDR3 consists of 14 residues. The germline V gene encodes CDR1 MGHRA and CDR2 YSYEKL. Here the CDR3 reads CASSQVGTSSEQYF.

The chain combines TRBV21-1 with TRBJ2-1; there is no DNA to check the TCRdb D call of TRBD1. TRBV21-1 represents a pseudogene. The CDR3 consists of 13 residues. CDR3 region: CAIGTASYNEQFF.

J is TRBJ2-2 and V is TRBV2. This CDR3 is built from 12 residues. The germline gives CDR1 SNHLY, CDR2 FYNNEI. CDR3 residues: CASSDQVWELFF.

The CDR3 protein is CASSAQQDPGGYTF. V usage is TRBV9 and J usage is TRBJ1-2. Germline-derived CDR1 and CDR2 are SGDLS and YYNGEE. The CDR3 covers 14 residues.

The chain employs TRBV6-5 and TRBJ2-7; TCRdb's D gene call, TRBD2, goes unchecked for lack of DNA. The CDR3 runs 14 residues. CDR1 is MNHEY, CDR2 SVGAGI, per germline. The CDR3 loop reads CASSYSGRLYEQYF.

The chain joins TRBV5-1 to TRBJ2-5. CDR1 and CDR2 from the germline V gene are SGHRS and YFSETQ. This CDR3 region has 14 residues. CDR3 sequence: CASRFEGLRETQYF.

The chain is built from TRBV7-9 and TRBJ2-7; TCRdb calls TRBD1, which cannot be checked without DNA. The CDR3 consists of 16 residues. Germline lookup yields CDR1 SEHNR and CDR2 FQNEAQ (reference sequence). The CDR3 reads CASSTQVRETPYEQYF.